The 4 T cell receptor beta chains below all came from one sample that was sequenced in a study of identical twins. TCRdb ran MiXCR on the 5' RACE reads and lists one entry per CDR3 protein. Seen here are approximately 550,000 distinct CDR3 sequences, approximately 20% observed once, and the top ten hold around 0.48%. These data also formed part of another study, on yellow fever vaccine responses in identical twins.

Input material: CD4+ T cells sorted from blood. All receptors derive from a woman between 18 and 30 years old in good health.

This clonotype came up many times. The genes are TRBV12-3 or TRBV12-4 and TRBJ1-5; 9 nucleotides agree with TRBD1. CDR3 size: 16 residues. Trimming at V came to 5 bases and at J to 2 bases, leaving 7 bases not matched to a gene. CDR3 in DNA: TGTGCCAGCAGTGCTGGGACAGGGCGGCGCAATCAGCCCCAGCATTTT. This translates into CASSAGTGRRNQPQHF.

The CDR3 is CASSQEEGRNTEAFF. The CDR3 DNA reads as TGTGCCAGCAGCCAAGAGGAGGGTAGGAACACTGAAGCTTTCTTT. J is TRBJ1-1 and V is TRBV3-1; D is undetermined. V was cut by 0 bases and J by 1 base, with 9 bases left in between. The CDR3 has 15 amino acids. Looked up from germline, CDR1 is LGHDT and CDR2 is YNNKEL (reference sequence).

The gene calls are TRBV7-9 and TRBJ2-5, with D possibly TRBD2 on 5 matching bases. The CDR3 has 14 residues. The V end was cut by 6 bases, the J end by 5 bases, with 16 bases between. Germline CDR1 and CDR2: SEHNR and FQNEAQ (reference sequence). CDR3 sequence (DNA): TGTGCCAGCAGGTCCCGGGGTTTCGGCGAGACCCAGTACTTC. This codes for CASRSRGFGETQYF.

In its sample, this clonotype was seen a few times. V is TRBV11-3 and J is TRBJ2-3; TRBD2 matches 7 bases. V shed 3 bases, J shed 6 bases, and the junction held 15 bases outside the gene matches. CDR1 and CDR2 (germline): SGHNT, YENEEA. The length of the CDR3 is 17 residues. The CDR3 nucleotides are TGTGCCAGCAGCTTGCCCCTCGGGGCGGGAGCCTCCGATACGCAGTATTTT. It translates to CASSLPLGAGASDTQYF.